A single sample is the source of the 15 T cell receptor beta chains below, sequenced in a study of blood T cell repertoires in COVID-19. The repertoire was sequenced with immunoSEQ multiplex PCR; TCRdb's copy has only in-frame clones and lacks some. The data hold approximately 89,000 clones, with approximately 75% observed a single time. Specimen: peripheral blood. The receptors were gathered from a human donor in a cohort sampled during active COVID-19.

CDR3 loop: CASSLALAGGKEQYF. The CDR3 DNA reads as TGTGCCAGCAGCTTAGCCCTAGCGGGGGGTAAGGAGCAGTACTTC. The rearrangement joins TRBV7-9 to TRBJ2-7; 11 nucleotides match TRBD2. The trim removed 0 bases at V and 7 bases at J, leaving 5 bases unmatched. The CDR3 length is 15 residues. CDR1 and CDR2 from the germline V gene are SEHNR and FQNEAQ (reference sequence).

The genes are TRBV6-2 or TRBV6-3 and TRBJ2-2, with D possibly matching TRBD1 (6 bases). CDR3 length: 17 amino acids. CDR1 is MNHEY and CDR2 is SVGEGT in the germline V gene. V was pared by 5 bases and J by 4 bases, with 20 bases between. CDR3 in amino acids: CASSSPWTVRGTGELFF. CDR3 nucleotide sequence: TGTGCCAGCAGTAGCCCGTGGACAGTCCGGGGCACCGGGGAGCTGTTTTTT.

The CDR3 spells CASSYLGQTHGYTF. The CDR3 DNA reads TGTGCCAGCAGTTACTTAGGACAGACCCATGGCTACACCTTC. The V and J genes are TRBV6-2 or TRBV6-3 and TRBJ1-2; tentatively, D is TRBD1 (6 bases). CDR3 length: 14 residues. Germline CDR1 and CDR2: MNHEY and SVGEGT. V was clipped by 1 base and J by 6 bases, with 12 bases between them.

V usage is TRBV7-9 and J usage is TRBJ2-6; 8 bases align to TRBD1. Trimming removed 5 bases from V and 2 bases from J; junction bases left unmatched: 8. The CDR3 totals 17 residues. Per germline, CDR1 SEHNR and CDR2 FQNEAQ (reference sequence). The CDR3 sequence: CASSPGQGFPGANVLTF. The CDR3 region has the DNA TGTGCCAGCAGCCCTGGACAGGGTTTTCCTGGGGCCAACGTCCTGACTTTC.

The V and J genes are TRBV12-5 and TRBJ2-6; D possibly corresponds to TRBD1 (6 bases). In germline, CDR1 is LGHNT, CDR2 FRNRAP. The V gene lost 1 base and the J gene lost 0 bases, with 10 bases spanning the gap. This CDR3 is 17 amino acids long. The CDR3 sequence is CASGLALDSSGANVLTF. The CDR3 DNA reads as TGTGCTAGTGGTTTGGCTTTGGACAGCTCTGGGGCCAACGTCCTGACTTTC.

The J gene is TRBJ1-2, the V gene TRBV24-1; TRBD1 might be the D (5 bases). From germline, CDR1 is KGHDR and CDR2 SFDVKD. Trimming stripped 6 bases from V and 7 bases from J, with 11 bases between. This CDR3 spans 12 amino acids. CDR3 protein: CATSPGTSGYTF. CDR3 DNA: TGTGCCACCAGTCCGGGGACTTCTGGCTACACCTTC.

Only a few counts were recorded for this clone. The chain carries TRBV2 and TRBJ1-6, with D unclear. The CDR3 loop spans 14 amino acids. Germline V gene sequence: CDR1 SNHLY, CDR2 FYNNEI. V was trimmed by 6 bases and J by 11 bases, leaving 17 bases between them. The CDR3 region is CASSAGREGAPLHF. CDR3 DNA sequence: TGTGCCAGCAGCGCCGGTCGCGAGGGAGCACCCCTCCACTTT.

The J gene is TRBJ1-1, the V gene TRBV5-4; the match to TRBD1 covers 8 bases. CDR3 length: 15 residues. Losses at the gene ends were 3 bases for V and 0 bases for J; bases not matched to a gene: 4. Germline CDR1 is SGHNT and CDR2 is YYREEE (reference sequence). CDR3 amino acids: CASSSDRGLNTEAFF. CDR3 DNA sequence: TGTGCCAGCAGCTCCGACAGGGGTTTGAACACTGAAGCTTTCTTT. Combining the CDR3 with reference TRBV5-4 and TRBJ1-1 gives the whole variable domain ETGVTQSPTHLIKTRGQQVTLRCSSQSGHNTVSWYQQALGQGPQFIFQYYREEENGRGNFPPRFSGLQFPNYSSELNVNALELDDSALYLCASSSDRGLNTEAFFGQGTRLTVV.

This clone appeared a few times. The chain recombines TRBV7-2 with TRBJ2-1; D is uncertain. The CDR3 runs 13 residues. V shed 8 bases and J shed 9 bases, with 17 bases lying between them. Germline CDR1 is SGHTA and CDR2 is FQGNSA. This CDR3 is CASRPGSSPEQFF. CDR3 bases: TGTGCCAGCCGCCCGGGTTCCTCTCCTGAGCAGTTCTTC.

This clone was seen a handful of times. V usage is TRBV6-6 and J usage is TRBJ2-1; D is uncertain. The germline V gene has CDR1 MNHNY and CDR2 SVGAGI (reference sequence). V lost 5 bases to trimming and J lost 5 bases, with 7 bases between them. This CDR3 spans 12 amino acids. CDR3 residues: CASSRHDNEQFF. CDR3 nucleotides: TGTGCCAGCAGTAGACATGACAATGAGCAGTTCTTC.

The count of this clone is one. The CDR3, as DNA: TGTGCCAGCAGTCCCGCCGGGACTACCAAATACAATGAGCAGTTCTTC. This translates into CASSPAGTTKYNEQFF. This rearrangement joins TRBV6-2 or TRBV6-3 to TRBJ2-1; 7 nucleotides line up with TRBD2. The CDR3 runs 16 residues. V dropped 5 bases and J dropped 4; count of bases not matched to a gene: 11. Germline loops: CDR1 MNHEY, CDR2 SVGEGT.

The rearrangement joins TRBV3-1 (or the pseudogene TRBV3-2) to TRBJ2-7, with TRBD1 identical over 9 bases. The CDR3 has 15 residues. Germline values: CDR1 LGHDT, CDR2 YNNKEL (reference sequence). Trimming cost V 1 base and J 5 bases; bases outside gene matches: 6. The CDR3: CASSQGGTGRHEQYF. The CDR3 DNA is TGTGCCAGCAGCCAAGGAGGGACAGGGAGGCACGAGCAGTACTTC.

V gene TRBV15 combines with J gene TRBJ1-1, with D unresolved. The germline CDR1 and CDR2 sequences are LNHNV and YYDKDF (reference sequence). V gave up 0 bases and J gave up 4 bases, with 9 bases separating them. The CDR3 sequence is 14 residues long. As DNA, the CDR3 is TGTGCCACCAGCAGAGATGTCTCTCCCACTGAAGCTTTCTTT. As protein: CATSRDVSPTEAFF.

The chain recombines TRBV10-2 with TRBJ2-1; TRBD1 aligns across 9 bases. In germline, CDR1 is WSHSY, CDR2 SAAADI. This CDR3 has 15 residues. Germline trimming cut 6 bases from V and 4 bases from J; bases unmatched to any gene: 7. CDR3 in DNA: TGCGCCAGCAGATACCGGGACAGGGAGTACAATGAGCAGTTCTTC. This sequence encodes CASRYRDREYNEQFF.

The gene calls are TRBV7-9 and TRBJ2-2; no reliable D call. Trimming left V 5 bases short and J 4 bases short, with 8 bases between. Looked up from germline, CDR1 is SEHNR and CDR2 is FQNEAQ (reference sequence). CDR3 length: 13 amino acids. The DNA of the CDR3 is TGTGCCAGCAGCCCTCAGATCACCGGGGAGCTGTTTTTT. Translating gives CASSPQITGELFF.